The entry below gives a single T cell receptor beta chain sequence along with its context. Generated by immunoSEQ multiplex PCR, the TCRdb table keeps only in-frame clones and is missing some. This sample carries 2 million or so clones, 85% to 95% of them seen once, and the ten largest clones take 0.13%. The sample comes from a study of shared clonotypes between healthy human individuals. Study summary: Aged between 18 and 49, the donors were a couple of women and a few men.

Germline V gene lookup returns CDR1 MDHEN and CDR2 SYDVKM. The V gene end was trimmed by 5 bases and the J gene end by 1 base; junction bases not matched to a gene: 4. The CDR3 has 14 residues. Sequencing input: naive CD4+ T cells sorted from blood. As to subset: CD45RA+ positively selected. The clonotype was recovered from a man between 18 and 35 years old in good health. This chain links TRBV28 with TRBJ2-5, with 7 bases matching TRBD1. The CDR3: CASSPTGSQETQYF. Here the CDR3 DNA reads TGTGCCAGCAGTCCGACAGGGTCCCAAGAGACCCAGTACTTC.